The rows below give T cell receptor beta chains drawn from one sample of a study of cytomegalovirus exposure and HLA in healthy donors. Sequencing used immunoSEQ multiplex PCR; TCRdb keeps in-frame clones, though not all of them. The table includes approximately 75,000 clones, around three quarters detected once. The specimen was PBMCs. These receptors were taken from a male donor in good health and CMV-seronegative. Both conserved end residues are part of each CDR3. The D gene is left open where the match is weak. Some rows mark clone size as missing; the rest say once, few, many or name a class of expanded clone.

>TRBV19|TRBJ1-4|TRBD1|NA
CASSVTGAPREKLFF
TGTGCCAGTAGTGTCACAGGGGCACCGCGGGAAAAACTGTTTTTT
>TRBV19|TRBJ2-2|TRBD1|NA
CASSTGQVWVRELFF
TGTGCCAGTAGTACGGGACAGGTTTGGGTACGGGAGCTGTTTTTT
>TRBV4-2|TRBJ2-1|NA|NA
CASSQDSGSYNEQFF
TGTGCCAGCAGCCAAGATAGCGGCTCCTACAATGAGCAGTTCTTC
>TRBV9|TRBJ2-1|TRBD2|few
CASSVLSGLAGGPGEQFF
TGTGCCAGCAGCGTTTTAAGTGGACTAGCGGGAGGGCCCGGTGAGCAGTTCTTC
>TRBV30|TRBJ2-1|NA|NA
CAWSVQTRYNEQFF
TGTGCCTGGAGTGTACAAACTAGATACAATGAGCAGTTCTTC
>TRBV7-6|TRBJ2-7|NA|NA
CASSLQAVWYEQYF
TGTGCCAGCAGCTTACAGGCCGTCTGGTACGAGCAGTACTTC
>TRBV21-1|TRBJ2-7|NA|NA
CASSPHPDRGGIEQYF
TGTGCCAGCAGCCCGCACCCGGACAGGGGTGGAATAGAGCAGTACTTC
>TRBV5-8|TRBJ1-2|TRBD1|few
CASSEPDRAIYGYTF
TGTGCCAGCAGCGAACCGGACAGGGCGATCTATGGCTACACCTTC
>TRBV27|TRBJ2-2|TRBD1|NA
CASSGRWGDRGQSTGELFF
TGTGCCAGCAGTGGGAGGTGGGGAGACAGGGGGCAGAGTACCGGGGAGCTGTTTTTT
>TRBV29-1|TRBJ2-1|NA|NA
CSVEPRDRDEQFF
TGCAGCGTTGAACCCAGGGATAGGGATGAGCAGTTCTTC
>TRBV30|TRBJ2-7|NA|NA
CAYYVARGQYF
TGTGCCTACTATGTCGCGCGAGGGCAGTACTTC
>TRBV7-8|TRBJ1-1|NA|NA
CASVRERVGRHTEAFF
TGTGCCAGTGTAAGGGAGAGGGTCGGCAGACACACTGAAGCTTTCTTT
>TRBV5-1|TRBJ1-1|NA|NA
CASSPGTGNTEAFF
TGCGCCAGCAGCCCCGGTACAGGGAACACTGAAGCTTTCTTT
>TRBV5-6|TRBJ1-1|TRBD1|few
CASSLGGTGMSEAFF
TGTGCCAGCAGCTTGGGGGGGACAGGGATGTCTGAAGCTTTCTTT
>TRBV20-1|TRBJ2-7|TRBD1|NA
CSALSRDRGHF
TGCAGTGCTTTGAGCCGGGACAGGGGGCACTTC
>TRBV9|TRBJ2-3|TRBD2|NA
CASSSTPSGGHGPTDTQYF
TGTGCCAGCAGTTCTACCCCTAGCGGGGGCCACGGACCCACAGATACGCAGTATTTT
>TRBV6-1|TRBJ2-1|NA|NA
CASSEVGRGSYNEQFF
TGTGCCAGCAGTGAAGTGGGCAGGGGCTCCTACAATGAGCAGTTCTTC
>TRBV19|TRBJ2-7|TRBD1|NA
CASSGAGGRWEQYF
TGTGCCAGTAGTGGGGCAGGGGGCCGGTGGGAGCAGTACTTC
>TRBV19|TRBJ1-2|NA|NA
CASSLMTSGGGSDGYTF
TGTGCCAGTAGTCTTATGACGTCTGGGGGGGGTAGCGATGGCTACACCTTC
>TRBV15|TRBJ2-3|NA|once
CATATEATTGTQYF
TGTGCCACCGCGACAGAGGCAACCACAGGTACGCAGTATTTT
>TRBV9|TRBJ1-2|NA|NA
CASSRGESTNYGYTF
TGTGCCAGCAGCCGGGGGGAATCCACTAACTATGGCTACACCTTC
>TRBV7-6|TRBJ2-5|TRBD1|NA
CASSLTGYQETQYF
TGTGCCAGCAGCCTGACAGGGTACCAAGAGACCCAGTACTTC
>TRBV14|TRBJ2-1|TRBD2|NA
CASSPLAGGTNNEQFF
TGTGCCAGCAGCCCGCTAGCGGGAGGAACTAACAATGAGCAGTTCTTC
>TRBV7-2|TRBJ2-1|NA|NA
CASSSGGNEGVGFF
TGTGCCAGCAGCTCGGGTGGAAACGAGGGGGTTGGGTTCTTC
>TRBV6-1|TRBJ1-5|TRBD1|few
CASSTTGDQPQHF
TGTGCCAGCAGTACGACAGGGGACCAGCCCCAGCATTTT
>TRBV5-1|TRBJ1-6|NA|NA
CASSWRESSYNSPLHF
TGCGCCAGCAGTTGGAGGGAAAGCTCCTATAATTCACCCCTCCACTTT
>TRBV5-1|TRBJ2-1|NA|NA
CASSLIGGDYNEQFF
TGCGCCAGCAGCTTGATTGGAGGGGATTACAATGAGCAGTTCTTC
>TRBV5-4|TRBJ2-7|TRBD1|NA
CASSFPGQADYEQYF
TGTGCCAGCAGCTTTCCGGGACAGGCGGACTACGAGCAGTACTTC
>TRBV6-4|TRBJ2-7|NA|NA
CASSADSGSSYEQYF
TGTGCCAGCAGTGCTGATAGCGGTAGCTCCTACGAGCAGTACTTC
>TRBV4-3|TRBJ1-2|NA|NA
CASSPSAVLGGGYTF
TGCGCCAGCAGCCCCTCAGCGGTTCTCGGTGGAGGCTACACCTTC
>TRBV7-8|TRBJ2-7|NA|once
CASSLVEAYEQYF
TGTGCCAGCAGCTTAGTAGAAGCCTACGAGCAGTACTTC
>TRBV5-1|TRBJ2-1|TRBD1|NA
CASSLGQGRYNEQFF
TGCGCCAGCAGCTTGGGACAGGGGAGATACAATGAGCAGTTCTTC
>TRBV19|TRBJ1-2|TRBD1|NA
CASSRPGQPWDGYTF
TGTGCCAGTAGTAGGCCGGGACAGCCCTGGGATGGCTACACCTTC
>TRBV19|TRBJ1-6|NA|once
CASRPDRSNSPLHF
TGTGCCAGTAGACCGGACAGATCCAATTCACCCCTCCACTTT
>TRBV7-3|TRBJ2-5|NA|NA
CASSLSSLETQYF
TGTGCCAGCAGCTTGTCTAGCCTGGAGACCCAGTACTTC
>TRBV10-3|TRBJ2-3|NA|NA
CAIRDTAKDTQYF
TGTGCCATCCGGGACACGGCGAAAGATACGCAGTATTTT
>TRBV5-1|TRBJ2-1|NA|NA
CASSLGSDEQFF
TGCGCCAGCAGCTTGGGTTCGGATGAGCAGTTCTTC
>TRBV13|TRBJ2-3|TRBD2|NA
CASSLEGTSGGDTQYF
TGTGCCAGCAGCTTAGAAGGGACTAGCGGGGGAGATACGCAGTATTTT
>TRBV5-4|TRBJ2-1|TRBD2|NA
CASGLAGANEQFF
TGTGCCAGCGGACTAGCGGGGGCCAATGAGCAGTTCTTC
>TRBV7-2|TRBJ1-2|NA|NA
CASSSERRVYGYTF
TGTGCCAGCAGCTCCGAAAGGAGGGTCTATGGCTACACCTTC
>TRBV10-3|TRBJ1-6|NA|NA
CAISESLPPVSRSPLHF
TGTGCCATCAGTGAGTCTTTACCTCCGGTCTCGCGTTCACCCCTCCACTTT
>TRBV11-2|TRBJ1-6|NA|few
CASSHEPNSPLHF
TGTGCCAGCAGCCACGAGCCAAATTCACCCCTCCACTTT
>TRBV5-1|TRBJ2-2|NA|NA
CASAGTNTGELFF
TGCGCCAGCGCCGGGACTAACACCGGGGAGCTGTTTTTT
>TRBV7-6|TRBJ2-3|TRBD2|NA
CASSLVGGDTDTQYF
TGTGCCAGCAGCTTAGTCGGGGGGGACACAGATACGCAGTATTTT
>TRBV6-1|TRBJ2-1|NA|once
CASTRGGVDEQFF
TGTGCCAGCACGAGAGGGGGTGTGGATGAGCAGTTCTTC
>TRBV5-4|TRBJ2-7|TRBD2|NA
CASSTAGGSYEQYF
TGTGCCAGCAGTACCGCTGGCGGGAGCTACGAGCAGTACTTC
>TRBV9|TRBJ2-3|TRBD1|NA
CASSVRGQGKITDTQYF
TGTGCCAGCAGCGTAAGAGGACAGGGGAAAATTACAGATACGCAGTATTTT
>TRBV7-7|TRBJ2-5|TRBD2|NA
CASSRTSGRRGETQYF
TGTGCTAGCAGCAGGACTAGCGGGAGACGGGGGGAGACCCAGTACTTC
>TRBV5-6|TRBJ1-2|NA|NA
CASSLAQGSGYTF
TGTGCCAGCAGCTTGGCCCAGGGCTCTGGCTACACCTTC
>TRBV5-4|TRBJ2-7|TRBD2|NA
CASSKGTSAAYEQYF
TGTGCCAGCAGCAAAGGGACTAGCGCAGCCTACGAGCAGTACTTC
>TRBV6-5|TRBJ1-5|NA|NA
CASSSGTLGNQPQHF
TGTGCCAGCAGTTCCGGGACACTAGGGAATCAGCCCCAGCATTTT
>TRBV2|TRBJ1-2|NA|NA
CASSGLQDGYTF
TGTGCCAGCAGTGGCCTACAGGATGGCTACACCTTC
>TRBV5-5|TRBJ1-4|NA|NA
CASSFPGFEEKLFF
TGTGCCAGCAGCTTTCCGGGTTTTGAGGAAAAACTGTTTTTT